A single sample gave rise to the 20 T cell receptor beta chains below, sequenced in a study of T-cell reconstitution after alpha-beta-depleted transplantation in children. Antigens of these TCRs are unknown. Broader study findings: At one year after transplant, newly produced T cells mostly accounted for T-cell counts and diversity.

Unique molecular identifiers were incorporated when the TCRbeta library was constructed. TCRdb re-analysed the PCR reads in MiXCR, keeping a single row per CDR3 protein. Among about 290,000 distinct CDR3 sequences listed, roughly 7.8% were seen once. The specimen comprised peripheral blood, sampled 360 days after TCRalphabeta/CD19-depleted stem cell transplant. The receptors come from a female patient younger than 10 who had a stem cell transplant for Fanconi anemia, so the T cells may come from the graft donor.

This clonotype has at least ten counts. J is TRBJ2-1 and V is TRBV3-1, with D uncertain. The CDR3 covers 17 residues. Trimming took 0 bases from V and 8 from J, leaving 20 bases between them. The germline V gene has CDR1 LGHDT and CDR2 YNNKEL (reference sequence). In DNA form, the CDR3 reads TGTGCCAGCAGCCAAGATCCATTCAGTGAGGTCGGCCATGAGCAGTTCTTC. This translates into CASSQDPFSEVGHEQFF.

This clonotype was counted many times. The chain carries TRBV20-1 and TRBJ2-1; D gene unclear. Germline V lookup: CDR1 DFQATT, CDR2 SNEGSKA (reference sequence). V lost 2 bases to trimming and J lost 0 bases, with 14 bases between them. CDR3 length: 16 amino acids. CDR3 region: CSARPSGPSSYNEQFF. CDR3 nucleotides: TGCAGTGCTAGACCCTCCGGGCCCAGCTCCTACAATGAGCAGTTCTTC.

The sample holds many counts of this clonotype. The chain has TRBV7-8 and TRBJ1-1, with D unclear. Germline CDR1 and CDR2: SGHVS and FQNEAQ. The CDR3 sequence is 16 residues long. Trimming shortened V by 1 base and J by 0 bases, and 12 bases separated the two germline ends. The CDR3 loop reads CASSLGVRLMNTEAFF. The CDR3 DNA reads TGTGCCAGCAGCTTAGGGGTCAGATTAATGAACACTGAAGCTTTCTTT.

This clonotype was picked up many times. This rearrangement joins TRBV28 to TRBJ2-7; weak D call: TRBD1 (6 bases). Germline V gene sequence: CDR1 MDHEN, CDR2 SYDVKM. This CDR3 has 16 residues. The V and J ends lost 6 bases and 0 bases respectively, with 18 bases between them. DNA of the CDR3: TGTGCCAGCAGAGGTCTGGGACAAAAGAGCTCCTACGAGCAGTACGTC. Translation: CASRGLGQKSSYEQYV.

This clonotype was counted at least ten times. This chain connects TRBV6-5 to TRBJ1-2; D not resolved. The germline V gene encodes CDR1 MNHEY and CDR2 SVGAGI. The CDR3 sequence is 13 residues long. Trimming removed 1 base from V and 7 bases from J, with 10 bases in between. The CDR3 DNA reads TGTGCCAGCAGTTACTTCGGGGTCGGTGGCTACACCTTC. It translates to CASSYFGVGGYTF.

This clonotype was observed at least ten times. CDR3 bases: TGTGCCAGCAGCCTCCTCGTGGGAGGTTCTGGAAACACCATATATTTT. Residues: CASSLLVGGSGNTIYF. The rearrangement uses TRBV12-3 or TRBV12-4 and TRBJ1-3; D gene uncertain. V was trimmed by 6 bases and J by 1 base, leaving 16 bases between them. The CDR3 is 16 amino acids.

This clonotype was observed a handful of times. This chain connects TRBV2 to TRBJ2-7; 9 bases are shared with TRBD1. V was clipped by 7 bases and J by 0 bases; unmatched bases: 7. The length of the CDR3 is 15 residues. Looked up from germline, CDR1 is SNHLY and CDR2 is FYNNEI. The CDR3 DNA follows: TGTGCCAGCAATAGGGACAGGGTTGGCTCCTACGAGCAGTACTTC. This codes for CASNRDRVGSYEQYF.

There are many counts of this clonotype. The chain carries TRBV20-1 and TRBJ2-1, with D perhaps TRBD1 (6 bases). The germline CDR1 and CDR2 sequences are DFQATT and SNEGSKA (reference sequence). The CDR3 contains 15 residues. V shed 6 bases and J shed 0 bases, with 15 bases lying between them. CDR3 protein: CSAGGGGSSYNEQFF. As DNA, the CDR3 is TGCAGTGCAGGGGGTGGGGGTAGCTCCTACAATGAGCAGTTCTTC.

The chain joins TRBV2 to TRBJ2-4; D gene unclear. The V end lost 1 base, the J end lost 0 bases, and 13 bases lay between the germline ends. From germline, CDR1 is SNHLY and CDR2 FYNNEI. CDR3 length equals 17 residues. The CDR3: CASSEEAGLLAKNIQYF. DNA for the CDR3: TGTGCCAGCAGTGAAGAGGCAGGCTTGTTAGCCAAAAACATTCAGTACTTC.

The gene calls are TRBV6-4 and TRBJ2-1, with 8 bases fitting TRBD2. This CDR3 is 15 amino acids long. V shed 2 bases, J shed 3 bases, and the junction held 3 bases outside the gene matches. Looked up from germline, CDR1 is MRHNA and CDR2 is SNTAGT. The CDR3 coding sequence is TGTGCCAGCAGTGACATGGCGGGGGGCTACAATGAGCAGTTCTTC. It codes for CASSDMAGGYNEQFF.

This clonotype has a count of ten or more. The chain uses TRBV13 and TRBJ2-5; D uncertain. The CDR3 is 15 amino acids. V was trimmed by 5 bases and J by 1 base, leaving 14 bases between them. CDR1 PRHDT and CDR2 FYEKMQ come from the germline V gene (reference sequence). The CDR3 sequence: CASSRSWRIQETQYF. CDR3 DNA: TGTGCCAGCAGCCGTAGTTGGCGAATCCAAGAGACCCAGTACTTC.

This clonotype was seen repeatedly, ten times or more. The CDR3 sequence: CAIRGTDNSPLHF. The CDR3 DNA follows: TGTGCCATCAGGGGGACAGACAATTCACCCCTCCACTTT. This sequence joins TRBV10-3 and TRBJ1-6, with TRBD1 matching 7 bases. This CDR3 spans 13 amino acids. V lost 6 bases, J lost 7 bases, and 3 bases stayed unmatched. The germline V gene encodes CDR1 ENHRY and CDR2 SYGVKD.

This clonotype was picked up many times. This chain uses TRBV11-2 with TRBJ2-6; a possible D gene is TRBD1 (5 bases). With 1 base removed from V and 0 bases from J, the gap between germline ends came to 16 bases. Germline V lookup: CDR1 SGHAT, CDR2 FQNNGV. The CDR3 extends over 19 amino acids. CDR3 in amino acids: CASSLGLFRDSSGANVLTF. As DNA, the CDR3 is TGTGCCAGCAGCTTAGGGTTGTTCCGCGACAGCTCTGGGGCCAACGTCCTGACTTTC.

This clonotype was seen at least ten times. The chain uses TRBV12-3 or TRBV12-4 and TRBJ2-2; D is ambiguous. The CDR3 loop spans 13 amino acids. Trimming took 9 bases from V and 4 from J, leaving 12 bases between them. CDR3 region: CASQSTGTGELFF. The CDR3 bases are TGTGCCAGTCAATCGACGGGCACCGGGGAGCTGTTTTTT.

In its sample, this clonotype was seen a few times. As DNA, the CDR3 is TGTGCCAGCGGGGACACCTACTATGGCTACACCTTC. Amino acid sequence: CASGDTYYGYTF. The rearrangement uses TRBV12-3 or TRBV12-4 and TRBJ1-2; D perhaps matches TRBD1 (6 bases). V was clipped by 8 bases and J by 3 bases, with 10 bases between them. The CDR3 has 12 residues.

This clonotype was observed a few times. CDR3 sequence (DNA): TGCGCCAGCAGCCAAGATCCCAGGGGGCACGTATACGAGCAGTACTTC. The encoded protein is CASSQDPRGHVYEQYF. V gene TRBV4-1 combines with J gene TRBJ2-7; 8 bases fit TRBD1. V gave up 0 bases and J gave up 4 bases; unmatched junction bases: 8. This CDR3 region has 16 residues. The V gene's germline CDR1 is MGHRA and CDR2 YSYEKL.

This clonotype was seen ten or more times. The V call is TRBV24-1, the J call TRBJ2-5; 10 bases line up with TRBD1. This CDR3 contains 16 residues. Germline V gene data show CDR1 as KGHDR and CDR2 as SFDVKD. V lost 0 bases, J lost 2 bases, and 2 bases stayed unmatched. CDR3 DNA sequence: TGTGCCACCAGTGATTTGGGGACAGGGGAACAAGAGACCCAGTACTTC. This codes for CATSDLGTGEQETQYF.

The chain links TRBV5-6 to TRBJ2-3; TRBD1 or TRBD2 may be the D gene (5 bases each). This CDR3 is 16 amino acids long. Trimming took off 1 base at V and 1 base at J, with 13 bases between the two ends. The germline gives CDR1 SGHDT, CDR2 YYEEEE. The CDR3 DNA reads TGTGCCAGCAGCTTGCCCGGGGCTGTAGGCACAGATACGCAGTATTTT. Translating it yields CASSLPGAVGTDTQYF.

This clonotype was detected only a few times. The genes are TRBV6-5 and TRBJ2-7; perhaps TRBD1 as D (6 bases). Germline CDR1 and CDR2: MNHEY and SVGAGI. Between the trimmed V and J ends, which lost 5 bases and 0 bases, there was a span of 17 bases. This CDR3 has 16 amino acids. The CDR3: CASSLTQGFSSYEQYF. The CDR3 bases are TGTGCCAGCAGTCTGACTCAGGGGTTCAGCTCCTACGAGCAGTACTTC.

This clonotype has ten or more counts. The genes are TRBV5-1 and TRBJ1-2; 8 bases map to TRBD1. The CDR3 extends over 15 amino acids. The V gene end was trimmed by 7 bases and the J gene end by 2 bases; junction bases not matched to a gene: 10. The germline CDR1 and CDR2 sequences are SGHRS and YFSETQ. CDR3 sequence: CASQRSAGGNYGYTF. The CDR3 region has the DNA TGCGCCAGCCAAAGGTCGGCAGGGGGCAACTATGGCTACACCTTC.